This record looks at one T cell receptor (beta chain) sequence and its context. Its antigen is as yet unknown. The sample comes from a study of shared clonotypes between healthy human individuals. Study processing details: For the immunoSEQ data, sequences were junction-only without quality scores, so filtering differed. Sequenced by immunoSEQ multiplex PCR; TCRdb stores in-frame clones only, minus some. That table supplies the V and J calls and clone size; D and trimming were determined from the DNA. The sample consists of under 850,000 clones, around 92% of them appearing once. General study points: Compared with memory subsets, naive subsets generally had larger estimated richness. Relative to clonotypes present in all four donors, those not shared had lower generation probabilities.

CDR3 length: 13 residues. The V end was cut by 7 bases, the J end by 1 base, with 10 bases between. From germline, CDR1 is MDHEN and CDR2 SYDVKM. Naive CD8 cells lacked CD45RO and underwent positive selection for CCR7, leaving out terminally differentiated effector memory CD45RA+ cells. Sequencing was carried out using naive CD8+ T cells sorted from blood. This clonotype originated in a man aged 25 to 45 in good health. The V gene is TRBV28, the J gene TRBJ1-1; D remains unclear. CDR3 coding DNA: TGTGCCAGCAAATTTACAAAGAACACTGAAGCTTTCTTT. Amino acids: CASKFTKNTEAFF.